Listed here are 26 T cell receptor beta chains from one sample, sequenced in a study of graft-versus-host responses after intestinal transplantation (dated by TCRdb to about 2021). Dithiothreitol, EDTA incubations and collagenase D digestion were used to isolate intraepithelial and lamina propria lymphocytes from graft specimens. Libraries were constructed by the immunoSEQ multiplex PCR assay. TCRdb obtained this table from immuneACCESS and retained in-frame rearrangements with V and J assigned. These tables miss some clones; where compared with another copy, unresolved V genes account for less than half of the shortfall, and the remainder is unexplained. This sample lists around 7,100 clones; 69% were detected once. The leading ten clones occupy 20% of the sample. The sample in question was ileum tissue, obtained roughly 240 days after intestinal transplantation. The source of these receptors is a human patient who received an intestinal transplant, so some T cells may come from the graft donor.

The chain recombines TRBV2 with TRBJ2-1; unclear D gene. The CDR3 length is 13 residues. Germline V gene lookup returns CDR1 SNHLY and CDR2 FYNNEI. The V end was cut by 8 bases, the J end by 6 bases, with 14 bases between. The CDR3 reads CASGLDLVNEQFF. The DNA of the CDR3 is TGTGCCAGCGGTCTAGATTTGGTCAATGAGCAGTTCTTC.

As DNA, the CDR3 is TGTGCCAGCCATGCGGGACACGGATACGAGCAGTACTTC. It translates to CASHAGHGYEQYF. The chain uses TRBV28 and TRBJ2-7; D tentatively reads TRBD1 or TRBD2 (6 bases each). V was trimmed by 8 bases and J by 4 bases, leaving 15 bases between them. This CDR3 has 13 amino acids. CDR1 is MDHEN, CDR2 SYDVKM, per germline.

V usage is TRBV4-3 and J usage is TRBJ1-5, with D possibly being TRBD1 (6 bases). V was shortened by 4 bases and J by 6 bases, with 22 bases between the two germline ends. This CDR3 region has 17 residues. Germline CDR1 reads LGHNA; CDR2 reads YSLEER. The CDR3 nucleotides read TGCGCCAGCAGCCCCTGGTTGCTCAGGGGCGTCAGTCAGCCCCAGCATTTT. Translating gives CASSPWLLRGVSQPQHF.

The V gene is TRBV7-9, the J gene TRBJ2-1; 10 nucleotides agree with TRBD1. The CDR3 is 17 residues long. CDR1 is SEHNR and CDR2 is FQNEAQ in the germline V gene (reference sequence). V lost 4 bases, J lost 7 bases, and 13 bases stayed unmatched. The CDR3 bases are TGTGCCAGCAGCTCGAAACCGGGACAGGGGTTCGGTAATGAGCAGTTCTTC. As protein: CASSSKPGQGFGNEQFF.

The chain combines TRBV2 with TRBJ1-1, with 7 bases aligning to TRBD1. Germline CDR1 is SNHLY and CDR2 is FYNNEI. The CDR3 totals 15 residues. Unmatched junction bases numbered 7, after V lost 5 bases and J lost 1 base. CDR3 in amino acids: CASSTEWTGNTEAFF. For the CDR3, the DNA is TGTGCCAGCAGTACCGAATGGACAGGGAACACTGAAGCTTTCTTT.

The J gene is TRBJ2-3, the V gene TRBV9, with D perhaps matching TRBD2 (6 bases). V was cut by 0 bases and J by 6 bases, with 11 bases left in between. CDR1 and CDR2 (germline): SGDLS, YYNGEE. The CDR3 covers 14 residues. The CDR3: CASSVDGGGDTQYF. The CDR3 DNA reads TGTGCCAGCAGCGTAGACGGGGGTGGGGATACGCAGTATTTT.

The chain employs TRBV4-2 and TRBJ2-5; TRBD2 is a possible D gene (6 bases). This CDR3 region has 14 residues. From germline, CDR1 is LGHNA and CDR2 YNFKEQ. V was cut by 3 bases and J by 5 bases, with 13 bases left in between. The CDR3 DNA sequence: TGTGCCAGCAGCCACTACGGGGGTCGGGAGACCCAGTACTTC. The encoded protein is CASSHYGGRETQYF.

The chain links TRBV7-2 to TRBJ1-5, with a tentative D call TRBD1 (5 bases). Germline-derived CDR1 and CDR2 are SGHTA and FQGNSA. The ends were cut back, 4 bases at V and 7 bases at J, with 14 bases in the middle. The CDR3 runs to 14 residues. The chain's CDR3 is CASSSPGQLQPQHF. The DNA for the CDR3 is TGTGCCAGCAGCTCTCCAGGGCAGTTACAGCCCCAGCATTTT.

This clone occurred a few times. V usage is TRBV16 and J usage is TRBJ2-1; possible D gene TRBD2, 7 bases. The V gene's germline CDR1 is KGHSY and CDR2 FQNENV. Trimming cost V 4 bases and J 4 bases, with 14 bases left between them. This CDR3 comprises 15 residues. CDR3 sequence reads: CASSPRGGAYNEQFF. The CDR3 region has the DNA TGTGCCAGCAGCCCCCGAGGGGGGGCATACAATGAGCAGTTCTTC.

CDR3 amino acids: CASIYHTGELFF. Here the CDR3 DNA reads TGCGCCAGCATTTATCACACCGGGGAGCTGTTTTTT. This chain connects TRBV10-1 to TRBJ2-2; D not resolved. Germline V gene data show CDR1 as WNHNN and CDR2 as SYGVQD (reference sequence). The V end was cut by 7 bases, the J end by 3 bases, with 6 bases between. The CDR3 runs 12 residues.

The chain links TRBV7-2 to TRBJ2-3; 10 bases map to TRBD2. Germline V gene sequence: CDR1 SGHTA, CDR2 FQGNSA. The J segment lost 1 base and the V segment lost 5 bases, leaving 3 bases of the junction unmatched. The CDR3 is 15 residues long. The CDR3: CASSVLAGGTDTQYF. The DNA for the CDR3 is TGTGCCAGCAGCGTTCTAGCGGGGGGCACAGATACGCAGTATTTT.

V and J are TRBV5-4 and TRBJ2-2; 14 nucleotides line up with TRBD2. There are 17 residues in the CDR3. The V segment lost 3 bases and the J segment 6 bases; nucleotides outside the gene matches: 7. The germline V gene has CDR1 SGHNT and CDR2 YYREEE (reference sequence). CDR3 coding DNA: TGTGCCAGCAGCTCGACTAGCGGGGGGGCTGCGGCCGGGGAGCTGTTTTTT. The encoded protein is CASSSTSGGAAAGELFF.

This rearrangement joins TRBV28 to TRBJ2-1; 7 nucleotides agree with TRBD1. V lost 6 bases to trimming and J lost 6 bases; unmatched junction nucleotides: 5. The CDR3 runs to 13 residues. Germline CDR1 is MDHEN and CDR2 is SYDVKM. In DNA form, the CDR3 reads TGTGCCAGCAGCATACAGGGGCCCAATGAGCAGTTCTTC. It is translated as CASSIQGPNEQFF.

This clone showed up just a few times. This rearrangement joins TRBV19 to TRBJ2-2; 12 bases line up with TRBD1. The CDR3 extends over 15 amino acids. CDR1 LNHDA and CDR2 SQIVND come from the germline V gene (reference sequence). Trimming at V came to 9 bases and at J to 8 bases, leaving 10 bases not matched to a gene. DNA for the CDR3: TGTGCCAGCACCGGGACAGGGGGCTATGTAGGGGAGCTGTTTTTT. Translated, it gives CASTGTGGYVGELFF.

The CDR3 here is CASRNPGGTTEAFF. The CDR3 DNA reads TGTGCCAGCAGAAACCCAGGGGGCACCACTGAAGCTTTCTTT. V is TRBV6-6 and J is TRBJ1-1; 8 nucleotides align to TRBD1. The CDR3 loop spans 14 amino acids. Germline V gene sequence: CDR1 MNHNY, CDR2 SVGAGI (reference sequence). With 6 bases clipped from V and 4 bases from J, the junction kept 7 bases outside the gene matches.

This clone was seen a handful of times. The V gene is TRBV4-2, the J gene TRBJ2-5; 10 positions match TRBD2. This CDR3 is 15 amino acids long. Trimming removed 1 base from V and 7 bases from J; junction bases left unmatched: 6. The germline V gene encodes CDR1 LGHNA and CDR2 YNFKEQ. The CDR3 reads CASSQVNERGGTQYF. In nucleotides, the CDR3 is TGTGCCAGCAGCCAAGTCAATGAGCGGGGGGGGACCCAGTACTTC.

The J gene is TRBJ2-3, the V gene TRBV5-6; TRBD1 might be the D (5 bases). Germline lookup yields CDR1 SGHDT and CDR2 YYEEEE. The CDR3 runs to 13 residues. V was clipped by 4 bases and J by 1 base, with 7 bases between them. The CDR3 DNA reads as TGTGCCAGCAGCGACAGTCGCACAGATACGCAGTATTTT. It translates to CASSDSRTDTQYF.

The chain carries TRBV15 and TRBJ1-2, with 7 bases identical to TRBD1. CDR3 size: 14 residues. Germline loops: CDR1 LNHNV, CDR2 YYDKDF (reference sequence). V shed 3 bases and J 8 bases; nucleotides not matched to a gene: 9. CDR3 nucleotide sequence: TGTGCCACCAGCAGGGGCGGAGGGGGCTCAGGCTACACCTTC. It specifies CATSRGGGGSGYTF.

Concerning this clone itself: This same CDR3 is encoded by further DNA sequences in the sample. The V gene is TRBV7-3, the J gene TRBJ2-5; 7 nucleotides agree with TRBD2. With 2 bases clipped from V and 2 bases from J, the junction kept 5 bases outside the gene matches. The CDR3 has 15 amino acids. Germline V gene sequence: CDR1 SGHTA, CDR2 FQGTGA. The CDR3 here is CASSLGGGPQETQYF. As DNA, the CDR3 is TGTGCCAGCAGCTTAGGCGGGGGACCACAAGAGACCCAGTACTTC. The entire variable domain, with the rest obtained from reference TRBV7-3 and TRBJ2-5, is as follows: GAGVSQTPSNKVTEKGKYVELRCDPISGHTALYWYRQSLGQGPEFLIYFQGTGAADDSGLPNDRFFAVRPEGSVSTLKIQRTERGDSAVYLCASSLGGGPQETQYFGPGTRLLVL.

The chain uses TRBV4-3 and TRBJ2-1; D gene ambiguous. The CDR3 runs 14 residues. Germline V gene data show CDR1 as LGHNA and CDR2 as YSLEER. V was clipped by 1 base and J by 9 bases, with 13 bases between them. As DNA, the CDR3 is TGCGCCAGCAGCCAAGCTAATGGCGGCGGTGAGCAGTTCTTC. Its protein is CASSQANGGGEQFF.

The V call is TRBV10-2, the J call TRBJ1-5; possibly TRBD1 for D (5 bases). V lost 10 bases, J lost 4 bases, and 17 bases lay in between. CDR1 is WSHSY and CDR2 is SAAADI in the germline V gene. The CDR3 runs 14 residues. In DNA form, the CDR3 reads TGCGCCACTATGAGAGGGGTGGGGAATCAGCCCCAGCATTTT. Translation: CATMRGVGNQPQHF.

The chain recombines TRBV27 with TRBJ1-2; D unresolved. V gave up 5 bases and J gave up 4 bases, with 17 bases separating them. CDR1 MNHEY and CDR2 SMNVEV come from the germline V gene (reference sequence). This CDR3 has 15 amino acids. DNA for the CDR3: TGTGCCAGCAGTCCGCCGGGGTCCTCGGTCTATGGCTACACCTTC. It yields the protein CASSPPGSSVYGYTF.

V usage is TRBV28 and J usage is TRBJ1-5; 8 nucleotides agree with TRBD1. The ends lost 9 bases at V and 4 bases at J; junction bases unmatched: 5. The CDR3 has 13 amino acids. Germline-derived CDR1 and CDR2 are MDHEN and SYDVKM. CDR3 protein: CASSTGDNQPQHF. The CDR3 nucleotides are TGTGCCAGTTCGACAGGGGATAATCAGCCCCAGCATTTT.

Only a few counts were recorded for this clone. The chain joins TRBV5-4 to TRBJ2-7; D might be TRBD1 (6 bases). This CDR3 spans 17 amino acids. V was clipped by 2 bases and J by 7 bases, with 25 bases between them. CDR1 and CDR2 (germline): SGHNT, YYREEE (reference sequence). Here the CDR3 reads CASSFGPRIQGVGEQYV. Written as DNA, the CDR3 is TGTGCCAGCAGCTTCGGCCCCCGCATACAGGGTGTGGGGGAGCAGTACGTC.

This sequence joins TRBV2 and TRBJ1-6, with 9 bases that match TRBD1. The germline V gene has CDR1 SNHLY and CDR2 FYNNEI. The ends lost 7 bases at V and 10 bases at J; junction bases unmatched: 8. The CDR3 totals 14 residues. CDR3 sequence: CASILMDRGSPLHF. CDR3 DNA sequence: TGTGCCAGCATTTTAATGGACAGGGGCTCACCCCTCCACTTT.

The CDR3 nucleotides are TGTGCCAGCAGCCACGGACAGGGGGCTAACTATGGCTACACCTTC. This translates into CASSHGQGANYGYTF. The rearrangement links TRBV7-1 to TRBJ1-2; the match to TRBD1 covers 10 bases. TRBV7-1 is placed among ORFs of uncertain function. The junction had 3 bases not matched to a gene; V was cut back by 5 bases and J by 0 bases. The CDR3 contains 15 residues.